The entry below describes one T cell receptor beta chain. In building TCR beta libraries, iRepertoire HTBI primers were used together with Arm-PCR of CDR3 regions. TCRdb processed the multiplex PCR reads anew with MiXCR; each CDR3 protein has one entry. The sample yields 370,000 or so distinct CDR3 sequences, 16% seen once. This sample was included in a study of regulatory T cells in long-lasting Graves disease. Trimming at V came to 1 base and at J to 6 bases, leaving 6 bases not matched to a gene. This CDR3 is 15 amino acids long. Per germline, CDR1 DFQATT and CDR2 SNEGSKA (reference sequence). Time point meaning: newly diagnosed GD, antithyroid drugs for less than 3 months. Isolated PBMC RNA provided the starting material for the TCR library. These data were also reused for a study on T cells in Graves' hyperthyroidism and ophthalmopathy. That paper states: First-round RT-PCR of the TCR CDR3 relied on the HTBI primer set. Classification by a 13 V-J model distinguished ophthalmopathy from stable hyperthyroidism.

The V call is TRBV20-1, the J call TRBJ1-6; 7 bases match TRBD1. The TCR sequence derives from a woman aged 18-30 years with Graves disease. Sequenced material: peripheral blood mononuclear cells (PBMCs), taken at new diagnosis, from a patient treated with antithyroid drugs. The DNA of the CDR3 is TGCAGTGCTAGAGCCCGGGACAGCCTTAATTCACCCCTCCACTTT. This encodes CSARARDSLNSPLHF.